The 29 T cell receptor beta chains below all came from one sample that was sequenced in a study of T cell changes during pregnancy in multiple sclerosis. Only in-frame clones appear in the TCRdb table, and some are missing; sequencing was by immunoSEQ multiplex PCR. The data show approximately 65,000 clones, about 93% seen once. The sequencing used peripheral blood, collected in the third trimester of pregnancy. These receptors were collected from a female donor in good health, enrolled as a control in a pregnancy study.

The chain's CDR3 is CATSREGTGGGYTF. The CDR3 DNA reads TGTGCCACCAGCAGAGAGGGGACAGGGGGTGGCTACACCTTC. The rearrangement uses TRBV15 and TRBJ1-2; 11 bases align to TRBD1. The trim removed 0 bases at V and 7 bases at J, leaving 1 base unmatched. This CDR3 has 14 residues. Per the germline V gene, CDR1 is LNHNV and CDR2 is YYDKDF (reference sequence).

The CDR3: CASSSDRSSNTEAFF. CDR3 in DNA: TGTGCCAGCAGTTCCGACAGGTCCTCGAACACTGAAGCTTTCTTT. V is TRBV6-5 and J is TRBJ1-1; D perhaps matches TRBD1 (6 bases). The CDR3 length is 15 residues. Germline V lookup: CDR1 MNHEY, CDR2 SVGAGI. V shed 4 bases and J shed 1 base, with 13 bases lying between them.

V usage is TRBV4-3 and J usage is TRBJ1-1; D not resolved. This CDR3 is 14 amino acids long. The V end was cut by 0 bases, the J end by 5 bases, with 10 bases between. Germline lookup yields CDR1 LGHNA and CDR2 YSLEER. The chain's CDR3 is CASSQDGGRTEAFF. The CDR3 nucleotides are TGCGCCAGCAGCCAAGACGGAGGGCGGACTGAAGCTTTCTTT.

This chain links TRBV7-2 with TRBJ1-6, with 7 bases aligning to TRBD1. V shed 1 base and J 6 bases; nucleotides not matched to a gene: 3. CDR1 is SGHTA and CDR2 is FQGNSA in the germline V gene. CDR3 length: 15 residues. The CDR3 DNA reads as TGTGCCAGCAGCTTAGGTGGACAGGCTAATTCACCCCTCCACTTT. It specifies CASSLGGQANSPLHF.

The rearrangement links TRBV5-1 to TRBJ1-1; D is unresolved. Trimming took off 4 bases at V and 5 bases at J, with 15 bases between the two ends. This CDR3 contains 14 residues. From germline, CDR1 is SGHRS and CDR2 YFSETQ. DNA for the CDR3: TGCGCCAGCAGCCAAACTAAGGAGTTGACTGAAGCTTTCTTT. This gives the protein CASSQTKELTEAFF.

The chain combines TRBV7-2 with TRBJ1-2, with 10 bases matching TRBD1. Germline CDR1 SGHTA, CDR2 FQGNSA. Trimming removed 8 bases from V and 4 bases from J; junction bases left unmatched: 4. The CDR3 runs to 13 residues. The CDR3 DNA sequence: TGTGCCAGCCGACGACAGGGGGCCTATGGCTACACCTTC. Translated: CASRRQGAYGYTF.

The chain links TRBV14 to TRBJ2-7; TRBD2 aligns across 8 bases. The germline CDR1 and CDR2 sequences are SGHDN and FVKESK. The CDR3 extends over 16 amino acids. With V trimmed by 2 bases and J by 5 bases, 11 bases remained unmatched. CDR3 in amino acids: CASSQTTGGNLDEQYF. Here the CDR3 DNA reads TGTGCCAGCAGCCAAACCACGGGGGGGAATTTGGACGAGCAGTACTTC. The full variable domain, rest sourced from reference TRBV14 and TRBJ2-7, is EAGVTQFPSHSVIEKGQTVTLRCDPISGHDNLYWYRRVMGKEIKFLLHFVKESKQDESGMPNNRFLAERTGGTYSTLKVQPAELEDSGVYFCASSQTTGGNLDEQYFGPGTRLTVT.

The chain links TRBV7-9 to TRBJ2-4, with D possibly TRBD1 on 6 matching bases. V was pared by 3 bases and J by 6 bases, with 15 bases between. CDR3 length: 15 residues. Germline-derived CDR1 and CDR2 are SEHNR and FQNEAQ (reference sequence). CDR3 residues: CASSFSRGPPNIQYF. The CDR3 nucleotides are TGTGCCAGCAGCTTTTCCAGGGGCCCCCCAAACATTCAGTACTTC.

CDR3 DNA sequence: TGTGCCAGCAGCCCCCCAAGGTTTGGAACAGGGACCAACACCGGGGAGCTGTTTTTT. Its protein is CASSPPRFGTGTNTGELFF. The chain employs TRBV7-2 and TRBJ2-2; possibly TRBD1 for D (6 bases). Trimming took off 5 bases at V and 2 bases at J, with 24 bases between the two ends. The CDR3 has 19 amino acids. The germline V gene encodes CDR1 SGHTA and CDR2 FQGNSA.

This chain connects TRBV7-6 to TRBJ2-7, with a tentative D call TRBD1 (5 bases). V was pared by 4 bases and J by 2 bases, with 15 bases between. The CDR3 consists of 15 residues. Germline assignment: CDR1 SGHVS and CDR2 FNYEAQ. The CDR3 loop is CASSSRGAATYEQYF. The CDR3 nucleotides are TGTGCCAGCAGCTCCCGTGGGGCAGCCACCTACGAGCAGTACTTC. Variable domain in full (rest from reference TRBV7-6 and TRBJ2-7): GAGVSQSPRYKVTKRGQDVALRCDPISGHVSLYWYRQALGQGPEFLTYFNYEAQQDKSGLPNDRFSAERPEGSISTLTIQRTEQRDSAMYRCASSSRGAATYEQYFGPGTRLTVT.

V is TRBV4-2 and J is TRBJ2-2; 9 nucleotides agree with TRBD2. The CDR3 runs 15 residues. J gave up 4 bases and V 7 bases, and 7 bases lay outside the gene matches. Looked up from germline, CDR1 is LGHNA and CDR2 is YNFKEQ. The CDR3 is CASMSGTSSTGELFF. CDR3 nucleotides: TGTGCCAGCATGTCGGGGACTAGCAGCACCGGGGAGCTGTTTTTT.

The CDR3 sequence is CASSLKGEGNSPLHF. The CDR3 DNA follows: TGTGCCAGCAGTTTGAAAGGGGAGGGTAATTCACCCCTCCACTTT. The rearrangement uses TRBV28 and TRBJ1-6, with a weak D call TRBD1 (5 bases). The CDR3 spans 15 residues. Trimming cost V 3 bases and J 6 bases, with 12 bases left between them. Germline CDR1 reads MDHEN; CDR2 reads SYDVKM.

This chain joins TRBV5-1 and TRBJ2-5; D gene unclear. V lost 0 bases and J 1 base, leaving 7 bases between the germline ends. The CDR3 consists of 14 residues. Germline assignment: CDR1 SGHRS and CDR2 YFSETQ. CDR3: CASSLARFQETQYF. CDR3 coding DNA: TGCGCCAGCAGCTTGGCTCGGTTCCAAGAGACCCAGTACTTC.

This rearrangement joins TRBV2 to TRBJ2-7; TRBD2 is a possible D gene (7 bases). V was clipped by 5 bases and J by 9 bases, with 23 bases between them. Germline CDR1 is SNHLY and CDR2 is FYNNEI. There are 15 residues in the CDR3. The CDR3 bases are TGTGCCAGCAGTAAGCGCGGGGGCGCCTTGTTTTCGCAGTACTTC. This codes for CASSKRGGALFSQYF.

The chain carries TRBV5-5 and TRBJ2-7; possibly TRBD2 for D (5 bases). Trimming pared 4 bases from V and 1 base from J, leaving 15 bases between. Germline values: CDR1 SGHKS, CDR2 YYEKEE (reference sequence). This CDR3 spans 15 amino acids. Here the CDR3 reads CASSGGPGPSYEQYF. Written as DNA, the CDR3 is TGTGCCAGCAGCGGAGGACCTGGCCCTTCCTACGAGCAGTACTTC.

The gene calls are TRBV13 and TRBJ2-2; 7 bases are a match to TRBD1. V shed 2 bases and J 0 bases; nucleotides not matched to a gene: 9. The CDR3 is 18 residues long. Germline CDR1 is PRHDT and CDR2 is FYEKMQ (reference sequence). The CDR3 region is CASSLFEGALANTGELFF. In DNA form, the CDR3 reads TGTGCCAGCAGCTTATTTGAGGGGGCCCTCGCGAACACCGGGGAGCTGTTTTTT. Full variable domain (outside the CDR3, taken from reference TRBV13 and TRBJ2-2): AAGVIQSPRHLIKEKRETATLKCYPIPRHDTVYWYQQGPGQDPQFLISFYEKMQSDKGSIPDRFSAQQFSDYHSELNMSSLELGDSALYFCASSLFEGALANTGELFFGEGSRLTVL.

This rearrangement joins TRBV2 to TRBJ1-5, with TRBD1 matching 7 bases. The CDR3 runs 16 residues. Germline assignment: CDR1 SNHLY and CDR2 FYNNEI. V was pared by 5 bases and J by 5 bases, with 12 bases of the junction left unmatched. The CDR3 sequence is CASSPGQRTIDQPQHF. CDR3 nucleotides: TGTGCCAGCAGTCCGGGACAGAGGACCATCGATCAGCCCCAGCATTTT. The full variable domain, rest sourced from reference TRBV2 and TRBJ1-5, is EPEVTQTPSHQVTQMGQEVILRCVPISNHLYFYWYRQILGQKVEFLVSFYNNEISEKSEIFDDQFSVERPDGSNFTLKIRSTKLEDSAMYFCASSPGQRTIDQPQHFGDGTRLSIL.

The chain employs TRBV4-2 and TRBJ2-7; 8 positions match TRBD1. The CDR3 extends over 14 amino acids. V shed 5 bases, J shed 6 bases, and the junction held 9 bases outside the gene matches. Germline lookup yields CDR1 LGHNA and CDR2 YNFKEQ. This CDR3 is CASSTSDRASEQYF. The DNA for the CDR3 is TGTGCCAGCAGCACATCGGACAGGGCCTCCGAGCAGTACTTC.

This clone has only a few counts. The genes are TRBV4-3 and TRBJ1-1; 9 bases map to TRBD1. The CDR3 extends over 16 amino acids. Trimming at V came to 0 bases and at J to 5 bases, leaving 7 bases not matched to a gene. Germline V gene data show CDR1 as LGHNA and CDR2 as YSLEER. CDR3 nucleotide sequence: TGCGCCAGCAGCCAAGATGGGACAGGGTGGGGGACTGAAGCTTTCTTT. Translation gives CASSQDGTGWGTEAFF.

The chain has TRBV28 and TRBJ2-4; 8 nucleotides agree with TRBD2. V shed 1 base, J shed 0 bases, and the junction held 8 bases outside the gene matches. CDR1 MDHEN and CDR2 SYDVKM come from the germline V gene. There are 18 residues in the CDR3. This CDR3 is CASSLYQKRGLAKNIQYF. DNA for the CDR3: TGTGCCAGCAGTTTATACCAGAAGCGGGGGTTAGCCAAAAACATTCAGTACTTC.

The chain couples TRBV6-1 to TRBJ1-5; the match to TRBD1 covers 10 bases. The CDR3 is 15 residues long. Looked up from germline, CDR1 is MNHNS and CDR2 is SASEGT. Germline trimming cut 2 bases from V and 6 bases from J; bases unmatched to any gene: 4. The CDR3 protein is CASSELGTGAQPQHF. The CDR3 DNA sequence: TGTGCCAGCAGTGAACTGGGGACAGGGGCTCAGCCCCAGCATTTT.

The gene calls are TRBV7-2 and TRBJ1-2, with TRBD1 identical over 11 bases. This CDR3 has 16 amino acids. Per the germline V gene, CDR1 is SGHTA and CDR2 is FQGNSA. Trimming removed 5 bases from V and 3 bases from J; junction bases left unmatched: 8. The chain's CDR3 is CASSQGQGAFDYGYTF. CDR3 bases: TGTGCCAGCAGCCAAGGACAGGGGGCTTTCGACTATGGCTACACCTTC.

The gene calls are TRBV7-2 and TRBJ2-7; 7 bases agree with TRBD2. The CDR3 consists of 15 residues. Germline V gene lookup returns CDR1 SGHTA and CDR2 FQGNSA. Trimming at V came to 2 bases and at J to 2 bases, leaving 6 bases not matched to a gene. The CDR3 nucleotides are TGTGCCAGCAGCTTAAATCGACTAGCCACCTACGAGCAGTACTTC. This gives the protein CASSLNRLATYEQYF.

The chain links TRBV4-3 to TRBJ2-1; D remains ambiguous. This CDR3 has 16 residues. CDR1 and CDR2 from the germline V gene are LGHNA and YSLEER. Between the trimmed V and J ends, which lost 1 base and 8 bases, there was a span of 18 bases. Here the CDR3 DNA reads TGCGCCAGCAGCCAAGTCGACTCTACTCGTGGCTATGAGCAGTTCTTC. This translates into CASSQVDSTRGYEQFF.

V and J are TRBV7-9 and TRBJ2-5, with 8 bases aligning to TRBD2. There are 14 residues in the CDR3. The J segment lost 5 bases and the V segment lost 5 bases, leaving 7 bases of the junction unmatched. Germline V gene sequence: CDR1 SEHNR, CDR2 FQNEAQ (reference sequence). CDR3: CASSPRTSSETQYF. The CDR3, as DNA: TGTGCCAGCAGCCCCCGGACTAGCAGCGAGACCCAGTACTTC. The full variable domain, with the rest looked up from reference TRBV7-9 and TRBJ2-5, is DTGVSQNPRHKITKRGQNVTFRCDPISEHNRLYWYRQTLGQGPEFLTYFQNEAQLEKSRLLSDRFSAERPKGSFSTLEIQRTEQGDSAMYLCASSPRTSSETQYFGPGTRLLVL.

The V call is TRBV6-6, the J call TRBJ1-2; D might be TRBD1 (6 bases). Trimming pared 2 bases from V and 8 bases from J, leaving 12 bases between. Germline V gene sequence: CDR1 MNHNY, CDR2 SVGAGI (reference sequence). CDR3 length equals 13 residues. The CDR3 DNA sequence: TGTGCCAGCAGTTACGAGGGGGTAGAAGGCTACACCTTC. Translated: CASSYEGVEGYTF.

This chain uses TRBV28 with TRBJ1-5; 10 positions agree with TRBD1. The V segment lost 5 bases and the J segment 3 bases; nucleotides outside the gene matches: 4. The CDR3 consists of 15 residues. Germline lookup yields CDR1 MDHEN and CDR2 SYDVKM. CDR3 DNA sequence: TGTGCCAGCAGTGTGACAGGGGGCCCCAATCAGCCCCAGCATTTT. It specifies CASSVTGGPNQPQHF.

The chain carries TRBV19 and TRBJ2-3; 11 bases are a match to TRBD2. CDR1 LNHDA and CDR2 SQIVND come from the germline V gene (reference sequence). The CDR3 is 17 residues long. Trimming took 5 bases from V and 2 from J; bases not matched to a gene: 9. The CDR3 protein is CASSPLLAGANTDTQYF. The CDR3 DNA reads TGTGCCAGTAGTCCCCTACTAGCGGGGGCCAACACAGATACGCAGTATTTT.

The chain recombines TRBV7-6 with TRBJ2-5, with TRBD2 matching over 12 bases. Germline V gene lookup returns CDR1 SGHVS and CDR2 FNYEAQ. The CDR3 loop spans 16 amino acids. With V trimmed by 5 bases and J by 2 bases, 6 bases remained unmatched. The CDR3 loop reads CASSLGLAGHQETQYF. CDR3 nucleotides: TGTGCCAGCAGCCTCGGACTAGCGGGGCATCAAGAGACCCAGTACTTC.